The sample holds a few counts of the clone carrying this T cell receptor beta chain. Antigen unknown. Gene names are the mouse ones. The observed sequence ends 1 residue before the CDR3 terminus, with the missing tail filled in from the germline J gene. These data come from a study of tissue T cells after allogeneic stem cell transplantation. Study-level results: Few T cell clones were shared across patients, but motif clusters showed tissue-specific shared signatures.

Time point indicated: mouse harvest day 7 after allogeneic transplant. Each mouse received 10^7 T-cell-depleted marrow cells plus 10^6 splenic CD5+ T cells by tail vein. B6 (H2b) cells into BALB/c (H2d) mice; tissues taken at day 7 or 14. Assay: immunoSEQ multiplex PCR; the TCRdb copy retains only in-frame clones and omits some. This table holds some 3,900 clones, 45% to 55% found once. Germline-derived CDR1 and CDR2 are KGHPV and FQNQEV (reference sequence). The length of the CDR3 is 14 residues. Trimming shortened V by 4 bases and J by 0 bases, and 7 bases separated the two germline ends. Sequenced input: lymph node tissue. The sequence derives from a female BALB/c mouse given C57BL/6 T cells with graft-versus-host disease after an allogeneic hematopoietic cell transplant. The chain couples TRBV26 to TRBJ1-3; D may be TRBD1 (6 bases). The CDR3 bases that were read are TGTGCCAGCAGTCCGGGACATTCTGGAAATACGCTCTAT. Its protein product is CASSPGHSGNTLY. The whole CDR3 region reads CASSPGHSGNTLYF. The full variable domain, in which reference TRBV26 and TRBJ1-3 provide the parts outside the CDR3, is NSKVIQTPRYLVKGQGQKAKMRCIPEKGHPVVFWYQQNKNNEFKFLINFQNQEVLQQIDMTEKRFSAECPSNSPCSLEIQSSEAGDSALYLCASSPGHSGNTLYFGEGSRLIVV.